The rows below give T cell receptor beta chains drawn from one sample of a study of human T cells and chemical hapten exposure. Using its own MiXCR run on the RACE reads, TCRdb lists one record per CDR3 protein. The sample lists some 65,000 distinct CDR3 sequences, roughly 6.1% occurring once. The sample taken for sequencing was whole blood. The receptors here all came from a female donor in good health. Some clones in this sample may be carry-over from other donors' samples. Both conserved end residues are part of each CDR3. D genes are given only for firm matches. The size entry is marked missing in some rows and otherwise reads once, few, many or a size class.

j_gene | d_gene | abundance | v_gene | CDR3aa | CDR3nt
TRBJ2-7 | . | . | TRBV28 | CASSRPNSYEQYF | TGTGCCAGCAGCCGGCCAAACTCCTACGAGCAGTACTTC
TRBJ2-1 | TRBD1 | few | TRBV20-1 | CSARDRRAGGVNEQFF | TGCAGTGCTAGAGATCGAAGGGCAGGGGGTGTCAATGAGCAGTTCTTC
TRBJ2-2 | . | many | TRBV3-1 | CASSQGVGPTGELFF | TGTGCCAGCAGCCAAGGGGTAGGCCCCACCGGGGAGCTGTTTTTT
TRBJ2-5 | . | many | TRBV6-6 | CASSLTSRGRETQYF | TGTGCCAGCAGTTTGACTAGTCGGGGGCGGGAGACCCAGTACTTC
TRBJ1-2 | . | many | TRBV2 | CASVRGNYGYTF | TGTGCCAGCGTGAGGGGAAACTATGGCTACACCTTC
TRBJ1-2 | TRBD1 | . | TRBV28 | CASRQGGYGYTF | TGTGCCAGCAGGCAGGGGGGCTATGGCTACACCTTC
TRBJ2-5 | . | few | TRBV20-1 | CSAPQLRLFQETQYF | TGCAGTGCTCCACAGCTAAGACTCTTCCAAGAGACCCAGTACTTC
TRBJ2-3 | . | few | TRBV29-1 | CSVVGGVSTDTQYF | TGCAGCGTTGTTGGCGGGGTTAGCACAGATACGCAGTATTTT
TRBJ1-5 | . | many | TRBV28 | CASMLSLHQPQHF | TGTGCCAGCATGCTCTCCCTCCATCAGCCCCAGCATTTT
TRBJ2-1 | . | many | TRBV6-2/TRBV6-3 | CASSYRGSSYNEQFF | TGTGCCAGCAGTTACAGGGGGAGCTCCTACAATGAGCAGTTCTTC
TRBJ2-5 | . | few | TRBV29-1 | CSVEGSWAQYF | TGCAGCGTTGAGGGGTCCTGGGCCCAGTACTTC
TRBJ2-7 | TRBD2 | many | TRBV29-1 | CSVEGTSGRYEQYF | TGCAGCGTTGAGGGGACTAGCGGGCGATACGAGCAGTACTTC
TRBJ2-7 | TRBD1 | many | TRBV12-3/TRBV12-4 | CASSSEWTGREQYF | TGTGCCAGCAGTTCAGAATGGACAGGGCGCGAGCAGTACTTC
TRBJ2-3 | . | many | TRBV9 | CASSVRIASTDTQYF | TGTGCCAGCAGCGTCCGCATAGCGAGCACAGATACGCAGTATTTT
TRBJ2-5 | . | . | TRBV5-6 | CASRKGGYQETQYF | TGTGCCAGCAGAAAAGGGGGGTACCAAGAGACCCAGTACTTC
TRBJ1-1 | . | few | TRBV6-2/TRBV6-3 | CASSYAAGTEAFF | TGTGCCAGCAGTTACGCCGCGGGAACTGAAGCTTTCTTT
TRBJ1-3 | . | . | TRBV2 | CASKAGAGNTIYF | TGTGCCAGCAAGGCAGGGGCCGGAAACACCATATATTTT
TRBJ2-6 | TRBD1 | many | TRBV4-2 | CASSQGTGYSGANVLTF | TGTGCCAGCAGCCAAGGGACAGGGTACTCTGGGGCCAACGTCCTGACTTTC
TRBJ2-7 | . | . | TRBV28 | CASSLRPERHEQYF | TGTGCCAGCAGTTTAAGGCCGGAGCGGCACGAGCAGTACTTC
TRBJ2-3 | . | many | TRBV27 | CASSLRGGISDTQYF | TGTGCCAGCAGTTTAAGGGGGGGGATCTCAGATACGCAGTATTTT
TRBJ2-7 | TRBD1 | . | TRBV12-3/TRBV12-4 | CASSFGVGFLLGQGADEQYF | TGTGCCAGCAGTTTTGGTGTCGGCTTCTTACTTGGACAGGGCGCTGACGAGCAGTACTTC
TRBJ1-4 | TRBD1 | many | TRBV7-9 | CASRSGQGKNEKLFF | TGTGCCAGCAGATCGGGACAGGGGAAGAATGAAAAACTGTTTTTT
TRBJ2-4 | . | few | TRBV3-1 | CASSRTARVQGNIQYF | TGTGCCAGTTCACGCACTGCCAGGGTCCAGGGAAACATTCAGTACTTC
TRBJ2-5 | . | . | TRBV12-3/TRBV12-4 | CASSFGPWETQYF | TGTGCCAGCAGTTTCGGGCCGTGGGAGACCCAGTACTTC
TRBJ1-2 | TRBD1 | many | TRBV3-1 | CASSPRAGQSTPYGYTF | TGTGCCAGCAGCCCCAGGGCGGGACAGAGTACTCCCTATGGCTACACCTTC
TRBJ2-6 | . | many | TRBV28 | CASSYQGGSGANVLTF | TGTGCCAGCAGTTATCAGGGGGGCTCCGGGGCCAACGTCCTGACTTTC
TRBJ2-3 | . | many | TRBV7-8 | CASSLARGPGLDTQYF | TGTGCCAGCAGCTTAGCCCGGGGACCAGGGCTGGATACGCAGTATTTT
TRBJ2-1 | . | many | TRBV29-1 | CSVDGAGEQFF | TGCAGCGTAGACGGGGCCGGTGAGCAGTTCTTC
TRBJ2-1 | TRBD2 | many | TRBV7-9 | CASVAGGPEHNEQFF | TGTGCCAGTGTAGCGGGAGGGCCCGAGCACAATGAGCAGTTCTTC
TRBJ2-1 | TRBD1 | many | TRBV7-8 | CASSPLTGARYNEQFF | TGTGCCAGCAGCCCTCTAACAGGGGCCCGTTACAATGAGCAGTTCTTC
TRBJ2-7 | . | . | TRBV7-9 | CASSLGRGIGDEQYF | TGTGCCAGCAGCTTAGGCCGTGGAATCGGGGACGAGCAGTACTTC
TRBJ2-1 | . | many | TRBV4-3 | CASSQVPGSSYNEQFF | TGCGCCAGCAGCCAAGTCCCCGGGAGCTCCTACAATGAGCAGTTCTTC
TRBJ2-5 | . | many | TRBV5-1 | CASSLPGVQETQYF | TGCGCCAGCAGCTTGCCGGGCGTTCAAGAGACCCAGTACTTC
TRBJ2-3 | . | . | TRBV9 | CASSVGVDTQYF | TGTGCCAGCAGCGTAGGGGTCGATACGCAGTATTTT
TRBJ2-1 | . | few | TRBV12-3/TRBV12-4 | CASSRGLGSHNEQFF | TGTGCCAGCAGCCGAGGGTTGGGCAGCCACAATGAGCAGTTCTTC
TRBJ1-5 | TRBD1 | many | TRBV5-6 | CASSFDRGRQPQHF | TGTGCCAGCAGCTTCGACAGGGGCCGCCAGCCCCAGCATTTT
TRBJ1-4 | TRBD1 | few | TRBV19 | CASSISRGREKLFF | TGTGCCAGTAGTATATCCAGGGGGCGCGAAAAACTGTTTTTT
TRBJ2-3 | TRBD1 | . | TRBV20-1 | CSALPGQGLADTQYF | TGCAGTGCCTTACCGGGACAGGGGTTAGCAGATACGCAGTATTTT
TRBJ2-7 | . | many | TRBV27 | CASRPGAGPYEQYF | TGTGCCAGCAGGCCGGGGGCAGGGCCGTACGAGCAGTACTTC
TRBJ2-7 | . | many | TRBV20-1 | CSARDGGGSYEQYF | TGCAGTGCTAGAGATGGAGGGGGTTCCTACGAGCAGTACTTC
TRBJ2-7 | TRBD1 | many | TRBV7-9 | CASSQPGQGGHEQYF | TGTGCCAGCAGTCAACCGGGACAGGGGGGCCACGAGCAGTACTTC
TRBJ2-7 | . | few | TRBV5-1 | CASSQGLVYEQYF | TGCGCCAGCAGCCAAGGACTGGTCTACGAGCAGTACTTC
TRBJ2-7 | . | . | TRBV7-2 | CASSLEATNTYEQYF | TGTGCCAGCAGCTTAGAAGCCACGAACACCTACGAGCAGTACTTC
TRBJ2-1 | TRBD1 | . | TRBV3-1 | CASSPQGADEQFF | TGTGCCAGCAGCCCGCAGGGGGCGGATGAGCAGTTCTTC
TRBJ1-6 | TRBD1 | few | TRBV28 | CASIPDRDSSYNSPLHF | TGTGCCAGCATACCTGACCGGGACAGCTCCTATAATTCACCCCTCCACTTT
TRBJ1-1 | TRBD1 | . | TRBV5-1 | CASSVGQQNTEAFF | TGCGCCAGCAGCGTGGGACAGCAAAACACTGAAGCTTTCTTT